This passage covers 3 T cell receptor beta chains from one sample sequenced in a study of blood T cell repertoires in COVID-19. The data were produced by immunoSEQ multiplex PCR, yet TCRdb's version contains in-frame clones alone and is incomplete. The repertoire includes approximately 210,000 clones, roughly 87% of them detected once, and about 1.9% sits in the top ten. The specimen sequenced was peripheral blood. These TCRs come from a man aged 40-49 years with active or convalescent COVID-19.

The chain uses TRBV30 and TRBJ1-4; the match to TRBD1 covers 8 bases. Germline assignment: CDR1 GTSNPN and CDR2 SVGIG (reference sequence). The length of the CDR3 is 15 residues. J gave up 7 bases and V 0 bases, and 7 bases lay outside the gene matches. CDR3 loop: CAWSVSGQEGEKLFF. The CDR3 nucleotides are TGTGCCTGGAGTGTTTCGGGACAGGAAGGTGAAAAACTGTTTTTT.

The V call is TRBV5-6, the J call TRBJ1-5, with 8 bases aligning to TRBD1. Germline V gene lookup returns CDR1 SGHDT and CDR2 YYEEEE. V was pared by 9 bases and J by 5 bases, with 7 bases of the junction left unmatched. The CDR3 is made up of 13 amino acids. CDR3 residues: CATSAGGDQPQHF. CDR3 in DNA: TGTGCCACGTCGGCAGGGGGCGATCAGCCCCAGCATTTT. The whole variable domain, remainder taken from reference TRBV5-6 and TRBJ1-5, is DAGVTQSPTHLIKTRGQQVTLRCSPKSGHDTVSWYQQALGQGPQFIFQYYEEEERQRGNFPDRFSGHQFPNYSSELNVNALLLGDSALYLCATSAGGDQPQHFGDGTRLSIL.

The chain combines TRBV5-1 with TRBJ1-4; D uncertain. Germline V gene lookup returns CDR1 SGHRS and CDR2 YFSETQ. Trimming took 0 bases from V and 4 from J, leaving 7 bases between them. The CDR3 runs to 14 residues. The CDR3 sequence: CASSLVTDNEKLFF. The CDR3 coding sequence is TGCGCCAGCAGCTTGGTAACAGATAATGAAAAACTGTTTTTT.